This T cell receptor beta chain was recorded in a study of blood T cell repertoires in COVID-19. As for the study in general: T cells, B-cell-depleted T cells, or PBMCs provided the cDNA or gDNA that served as material.

Germline V gene data show CDR1 as KGHSH and CDR2 as LQKENI. The CDR3 is made up of 18 amino acids. V shed 1 base and J shed 4 bases, with 19 bases lying between them. Methods used by the authors: Cell counts per sample came from amplifying reference gene primers. Profiling relied on immunoSEQ multiplex PCR, and the TCRdb table lists in-frame clones only, not all of them. V and J calls and clone size are copied from that table; D and trimming were computed from the DNA. The sample records roughly 220,000 clones, 80% to 90% being singletons. V usage is TRBV18 and J usage is TRBJ2-2; D remains unclear. This receptor was taken from a man aged 45 to 65 who had recovered from COVID-19. Sequencing was performed on peripheral blood. CDR3 nucleotide sequence: TGTGCCAGCTCACCACGCCAGACGGGTTCGTTATCCACCGGGGAGCTGTTTTTT. The encoded protein is CASSPRQTGSLSTGELFF.